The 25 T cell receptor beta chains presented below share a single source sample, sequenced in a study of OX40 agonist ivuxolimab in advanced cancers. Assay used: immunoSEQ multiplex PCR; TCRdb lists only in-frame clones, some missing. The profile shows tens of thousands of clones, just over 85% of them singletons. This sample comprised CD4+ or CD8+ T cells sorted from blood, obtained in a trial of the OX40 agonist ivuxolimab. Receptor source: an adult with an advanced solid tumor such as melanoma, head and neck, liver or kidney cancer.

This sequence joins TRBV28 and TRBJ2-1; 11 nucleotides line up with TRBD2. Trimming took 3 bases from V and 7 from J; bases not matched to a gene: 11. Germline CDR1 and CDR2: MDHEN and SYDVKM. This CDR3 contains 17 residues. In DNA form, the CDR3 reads TGTGCCAGCAGTTTTCCCCGTAGCGGGGGGGCGGAGAATGAGCAGTTCTTC. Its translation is CASSFPRSGGAENEQFF.

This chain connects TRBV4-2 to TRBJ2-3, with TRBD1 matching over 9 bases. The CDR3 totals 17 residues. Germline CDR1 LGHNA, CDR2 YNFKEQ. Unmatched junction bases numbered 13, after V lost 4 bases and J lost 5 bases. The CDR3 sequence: CASSRQGTGFRGDTQYF. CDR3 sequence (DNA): TGTGCCAGCAGCCGGCAAGGGACAGGGTTCCGGGGAGATACGCAGTATTTT.

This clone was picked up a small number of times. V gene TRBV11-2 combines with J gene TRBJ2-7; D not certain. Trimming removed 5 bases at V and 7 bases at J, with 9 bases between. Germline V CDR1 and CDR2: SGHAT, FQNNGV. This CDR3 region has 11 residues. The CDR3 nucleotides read TGTGCCAGCAGCCCCGGAGAAGAGCAGTACTTC. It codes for CASSPGEEQYF.

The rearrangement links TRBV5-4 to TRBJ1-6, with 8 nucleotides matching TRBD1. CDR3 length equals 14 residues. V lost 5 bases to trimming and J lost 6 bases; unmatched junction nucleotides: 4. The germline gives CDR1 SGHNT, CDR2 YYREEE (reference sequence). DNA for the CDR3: TGTGCCAGCAGTTGGACAGGGCTTAATTCACCCCTCCACTTT. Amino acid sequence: CASSWTGLNSPLHF.

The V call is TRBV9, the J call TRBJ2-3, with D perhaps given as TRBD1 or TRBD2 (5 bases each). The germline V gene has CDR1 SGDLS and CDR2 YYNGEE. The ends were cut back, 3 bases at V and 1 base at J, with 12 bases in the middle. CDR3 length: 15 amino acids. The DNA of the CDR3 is TGTGCCAGCAGCGGGCTGGGGGTGGGCACAGATACGCAGTATTTT. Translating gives CASSGLGVGTDTQYF.

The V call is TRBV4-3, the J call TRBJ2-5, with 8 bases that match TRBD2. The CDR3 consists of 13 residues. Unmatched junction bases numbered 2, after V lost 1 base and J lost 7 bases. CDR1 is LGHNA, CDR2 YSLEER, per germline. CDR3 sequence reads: CASSQGLAGTQYF. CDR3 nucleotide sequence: TGCGCCAGCAGCCAAGGGCTAGCGGGGACCCAGTACTTC.

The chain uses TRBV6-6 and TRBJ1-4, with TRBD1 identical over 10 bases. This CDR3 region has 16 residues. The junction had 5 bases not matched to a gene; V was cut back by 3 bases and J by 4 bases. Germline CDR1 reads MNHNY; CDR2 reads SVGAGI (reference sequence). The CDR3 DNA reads TGTGCCAGCAGTTATGACGGACAGGGGGGTAATGAAAAACTGTTTTTT. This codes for CASSYDGQGGNEKLFF.

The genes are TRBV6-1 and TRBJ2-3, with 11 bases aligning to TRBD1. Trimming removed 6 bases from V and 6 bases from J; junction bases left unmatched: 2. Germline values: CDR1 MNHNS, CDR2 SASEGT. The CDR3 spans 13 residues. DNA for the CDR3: TGTGCCAGCAGGGGGACAGGGGGTGATACGCAGTATTTT. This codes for CASRGTGGDTQYF.

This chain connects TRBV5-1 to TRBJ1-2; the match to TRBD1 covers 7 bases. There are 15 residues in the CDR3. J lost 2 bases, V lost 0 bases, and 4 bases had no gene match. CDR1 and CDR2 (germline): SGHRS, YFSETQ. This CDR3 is CASSLETGTNYGYTF. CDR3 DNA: TGCGCCAGCAGCTTGGAGACAGGGACCAACTATGGCTACACCTTC.

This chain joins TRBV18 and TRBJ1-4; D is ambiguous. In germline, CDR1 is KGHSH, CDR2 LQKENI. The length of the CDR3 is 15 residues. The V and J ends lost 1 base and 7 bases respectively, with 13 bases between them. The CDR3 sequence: CASSPRAEGGEKLFF. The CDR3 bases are TGTGCCAGCTCACCACGGGCGGAGGGAGGTGAAAAACTGTTTTTT.

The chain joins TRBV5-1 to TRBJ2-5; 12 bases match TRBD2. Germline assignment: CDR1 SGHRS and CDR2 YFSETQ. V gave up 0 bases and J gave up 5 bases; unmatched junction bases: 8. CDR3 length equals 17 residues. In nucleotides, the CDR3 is TGCGCCAGCAGCTTGGGACTAGCGGGGGCCTCAGCCGAGACCCAGTACTTC. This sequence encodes CASSLGLAGASAETQYF.

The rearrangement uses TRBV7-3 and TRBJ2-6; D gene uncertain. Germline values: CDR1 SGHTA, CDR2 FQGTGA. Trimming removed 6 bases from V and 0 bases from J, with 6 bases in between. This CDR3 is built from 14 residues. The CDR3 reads CASSSSSGANVLTF. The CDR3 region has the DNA TGTGCCAGCAGTTCTTCCTCTGGGGCCAACGTCCTGACTTTC. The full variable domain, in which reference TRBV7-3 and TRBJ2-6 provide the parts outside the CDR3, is GAGVSQTPSNKVTEKGKYVELRCDPISGHTALYWYRQSLGQGPEFLIYFQGTGAADDSGLPNDRFFAVRPEGSVSTLKIQRTERGDSAVYLCASSSSSGANVLTFGAGSRLTVL.

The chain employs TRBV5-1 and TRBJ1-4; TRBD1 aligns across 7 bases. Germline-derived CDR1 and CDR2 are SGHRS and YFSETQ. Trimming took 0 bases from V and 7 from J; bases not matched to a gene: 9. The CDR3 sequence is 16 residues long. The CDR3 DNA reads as TGCGCCAGCAGCTTGGAGACAGGGCCGCTTGGTGAAAAACTGTTTTTT. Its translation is CASSLETGPLGEKLFF.

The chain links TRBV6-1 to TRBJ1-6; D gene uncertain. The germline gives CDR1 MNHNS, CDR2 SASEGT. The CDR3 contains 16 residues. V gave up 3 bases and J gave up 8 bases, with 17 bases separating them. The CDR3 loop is CASSEPTPRMDSPLHF. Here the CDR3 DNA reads TGTGCCAGCAGTGAGCCGACACCCAGGATGGATTCACCCCTCCACTTT.

The CDR3 region is CSARDYEQYF. DNA for the CDR3: TGCAGTGCTAGGGACTACGAGCAGTACTTC. The chain joins TRBV20-1 to TRBJ2-7; D gene unclear. The germline CDR1 and CDR2 sequences are DFQATT and SNEGSKA (reference sequence). The CDR3 consists of 10 residues. V was cut by 3 bases and J by 3 bases, with 3 bases left in between.

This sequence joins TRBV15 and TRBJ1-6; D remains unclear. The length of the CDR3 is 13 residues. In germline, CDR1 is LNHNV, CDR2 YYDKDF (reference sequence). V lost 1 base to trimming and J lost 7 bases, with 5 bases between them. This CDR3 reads CATSRGNNSPLHF. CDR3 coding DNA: TGTGCCACCAGCAGAGGGAACAATTCACCCCTCCACTTT.

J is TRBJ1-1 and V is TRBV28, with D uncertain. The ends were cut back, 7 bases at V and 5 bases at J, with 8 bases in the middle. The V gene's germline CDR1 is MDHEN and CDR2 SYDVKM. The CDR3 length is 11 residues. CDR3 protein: CASIGWTEAFF. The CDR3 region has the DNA TGTGCCAGCATCGGGTGGACTGAAGCTTTCTTT.

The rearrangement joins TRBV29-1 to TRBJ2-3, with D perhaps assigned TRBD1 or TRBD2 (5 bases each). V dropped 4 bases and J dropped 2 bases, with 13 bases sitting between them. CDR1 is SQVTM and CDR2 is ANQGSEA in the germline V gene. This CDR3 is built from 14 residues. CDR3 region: CSVGEGRNTDTQYF. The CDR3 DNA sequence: TGCAGCGTTGGCGAGGGACGGAACACAGATACGCAGTATTTT.

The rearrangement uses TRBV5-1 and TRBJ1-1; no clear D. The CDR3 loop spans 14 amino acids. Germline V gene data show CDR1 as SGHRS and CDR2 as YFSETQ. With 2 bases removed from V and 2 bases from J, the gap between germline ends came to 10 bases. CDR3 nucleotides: TGCGCCAGCAGCTTCGGACGGGAAAACACTGAAGCTTTCTTT. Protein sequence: CASSFGRENTEAFF.

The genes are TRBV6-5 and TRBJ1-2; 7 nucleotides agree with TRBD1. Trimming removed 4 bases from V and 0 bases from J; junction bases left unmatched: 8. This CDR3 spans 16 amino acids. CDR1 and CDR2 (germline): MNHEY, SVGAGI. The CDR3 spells CASSSPGQLANYGYTF. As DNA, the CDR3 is TGTGCCAGCAGTTCCCCGGGACAGTTAGCTAACTATGGCTACACCTTC.

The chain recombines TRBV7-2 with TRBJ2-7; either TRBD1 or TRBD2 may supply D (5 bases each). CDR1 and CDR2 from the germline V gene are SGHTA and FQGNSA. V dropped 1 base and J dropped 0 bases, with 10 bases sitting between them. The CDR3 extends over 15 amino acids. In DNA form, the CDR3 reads TGTGCCAGCAGCTTAGGAGGGACGGTCTCCTACGAGCAGTACTTC. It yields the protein CASSLGGTVSYEQYF.

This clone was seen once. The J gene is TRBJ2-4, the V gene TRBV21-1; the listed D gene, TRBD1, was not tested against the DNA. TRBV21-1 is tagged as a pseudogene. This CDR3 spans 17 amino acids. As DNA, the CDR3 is TGTGCCAGCAGCCCCCGGGACAGGGCAAGGGCCAAAAACATTCAGTACTTC. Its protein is CASSPRDRARAKNIQYF.

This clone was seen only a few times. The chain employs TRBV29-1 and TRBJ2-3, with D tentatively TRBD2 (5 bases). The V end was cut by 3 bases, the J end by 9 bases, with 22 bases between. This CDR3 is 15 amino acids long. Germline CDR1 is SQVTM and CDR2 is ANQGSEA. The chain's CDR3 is CSVDSHLRPGETQYF. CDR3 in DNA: TGCAGCGTTGACTCCCATTTACGACCCGGGGAAACGCAGTATTTT.

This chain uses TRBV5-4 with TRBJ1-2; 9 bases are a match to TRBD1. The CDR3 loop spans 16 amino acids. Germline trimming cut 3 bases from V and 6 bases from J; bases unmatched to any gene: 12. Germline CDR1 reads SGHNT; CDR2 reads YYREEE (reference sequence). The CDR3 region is CASSSPPGQGPHGYTF. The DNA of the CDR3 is TGTGCCAGCAGCTCGCCCCCGGGACAGGGACCCCATGGCTACACCTTC. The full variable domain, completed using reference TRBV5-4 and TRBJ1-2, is ETGVTQSPTHLIKTRGQQVTLRCSSQSGHNTVSWYQQALGQGPQFIFQYYREEENGRGNFPPRFSGLQFPNYSSELNVNALELDDSALYLCASSSPPGQGPHGYTFGSGTRLTVV.

In DNA, the CDR3 is TGCGCCAGCAGCTTGGCTAGCGGGGGGAGCTCCTACGAGCAGTACTTC. It is translated as CASSLASGGSSYEQYF. The V and J genes are TRBV5-1 and TRBJ2-7; 11 bases agree with TRBD2. This CDR3 has 16 residues. CDR1 is SGHRS, CDR2 YFSETQ, per germline. The V segment lost 0 bases and the J segment 0 bases; nucleotides outside the gene matches: 2.